This passage covers 26 T cell receptor beta chains from one sample sequenced in a study of response to subunit inactivated influenza vaccine. TCRdb passed the RT-PCR reads through MiXCR, listing each CDR3 protein once. The sample consists of around 320,000 distinct CDR3 sequences, roughly 22% of them appearing once. Sample: PBMCs from blood, taken less than 22 months after vaccination. All receptors derive from a man in his fifties or sixties who received an inactivated influenza vaccine.

This clonotype was observed a few times. V is TRBV11-2 and J is TRBJ2-1; the match to TRBD2 covers 9 bases. With V trimmed by 2 bases and J by 2 bases, 7 bases remained unmatched. The germline CDR1 and CDR2 sequences are SGHAT and FQNNGV. The length of the CDR3 is 17 residues. This chain's CDR3 is CASSLKRLAATYNEQFF. In nucleotides, the CDR3 is TGTGCCAGCAGCTTAAAAAGACTAGCGGCTACCTACAATGAGCAGTTCTTC.

This sequence joins TRBV6-2 or TRBV6-3 and TRBJ2-7; 11 bases line up with TRBD2. The germline CDR1 and CDR2 sequences are MNHEY and SVGEGT. The length of the CDR3 is 18 residues. Unmatched junction bases numbered 16, after V lost 4 bases and J lost 5 bases. CDR3 residues: CASSFTPASGRSRDEQYF. In DNA form, the CDR3 reads TGTGCCAGCAGTTTTACTCCCGCTAGCGGGAGGTCCAGGGACGAGCAGTACTTC.

This clonotype was recorded a few times. The chain employs TRBV9 and TRBJ1-2, with D unresolved. Trimming shortened V by 4 bases and J by 5 bases, and 15 bases separated the two germline ends. Germline lookup yields CDR1 SGDLS and CDR2 YYNGEE. This CDR3 has 14 amino acids. As DNA, the CDR3 is TGTGCCAGCAGCCCTCAGTTGGGATCGTATGGCTACACCTTC. The encoded protein is CASSPQLGSYGYTF.

This clonotype showed up just a few times. The genes are TRBV18 and TRBJ1-5; 7 bases agree with TRBD1. V shed 1 base, J shed 3 bases, and the junction held 3 bases outside the gene matches. CDR3 length equals 15 residues. Germline V gives CDR1 KGHSH, CDR2 LQKENI. This CDR3 is CASSPQGATNQPQHF. The CDR3, as DNA: TGTGCCAGCTCACCACAGGGGGCCACCAATCAGCCCCAGCATTTT.

This clonotype was detected only a few times. This chain connects TRBV10-3 to TRBJ2-1, with D maybe TRBD2 (6 bases). The CDR3 is 16 residues long. Germline V gene sequence: CDR1 ENHRY, CDR2 SYGVKD. Trimming shortened V by 2 bases and J by 0 bases, and 11 bases separated the two germline ends. CDR3 sequence: CAISEELAVSYNEQFF. For the CDR3, the DNA is TGTGCCATCAGTGAGGAACTAGCCGTCTCCTACAATGAGCAGTTCTTC.

The rearrangement links TRBV12-3 or TRBV12-4 to TRBJ2-5; no firm D call. CDR3 length: 15 amino acids. V lost 5 bases and J 2 bases, leaving 15 bases between the germline ends. The CDR3 protein is CASSRPAGRQETQYF. Written as DNA, the CDR3 is TGTGCCAGCAGTCGACCTGCCGGACGTCAAGAGACCCAGTACTTC.

In the case of this clonotype: Germline and junction disagree at one end, which may indicate a read error. The J gene is TRBJ2-5, the V gene TRBV6-5; maybe TRBD2 (6 bases). Germline loops: CDR1 MNHEY, CDR2 SVGAGI. The length of the CDR3 is 13 residues. The CDR3 nucleotides are TGTGCCAGCAGTTACCTCCCGGGGAGGACCGAGTACTTC. This translates into CASSYLPGRTEYF.

This clonotype was observed many times. DNA for the CDR3: TGTGCCAGCAGTGAAGCGGGCAGGCAAGGAAACACCATATATTTT. It is translated as CASSEAGRQGNTIYF. The chain carries TRBV2 and TRBJ1-3; D gene uncertain. Trimming cost V 0 bases and J 4 bases, with 10 bases left between them. CDR3 length: 15 residues. Germline V lookup: CDR1 SNHLY, CDR2 FYNNEI.

This clonotype was seen many times. The CDR3 DNA follows: TGTGCCAGCAGTAACCTCCGGGACACCCATTCACCCCTCCACTTT. It translates to CASSNLRDTHSPLHF. The chain uses TRBV12-3 or TRBV12-4 and TRBJ1-6; D may be TRBD1 (6 bases). V lost 5 bases to trimming and J lost 8 bases, with 16 bases between them. This CDR3 is 15 amino acids long.

This clonotype was detected only a few times. This sequence joins TRBV6-1 and TRBJ1-3, with 9 bases lining up with TRBD1. CDR1 and CDR2 from the germline V gene are MNHNS and SASEGT. CDR3 length: 17 amino acids. V shed 8 bases, J shed 0 bases, and the junction held 11 bases outside the gene matches. The CDR3 nucleotides read TGTGCCAGCGCCCCCGGGACAGGGACGATCTCTGGAAACACCATATATTTT. Amino acids: CASAPGTGTISGNTIYF.

This clonotype has a handful of counts. The chain carries TRBV15 and TRBJ1-2, with TRBD1 matching over 7 bases. J was trimmed by 8 bases and V by 5 bases; bases with no gene match: 8. CDR1 LNHNV and CDR2 YYDKDF come from the germline V gene (reference sequence). This CDR3 spans 13 amino acids. CDR3 nucleotides: TGTGCCACCAGCGCCCGGACAGGTTGGGGCTACACCTTC. This encodes CATSARTGWGYTF.

This clonotype has more than one count but fewer than ten. This sequence joins TRBV4-3 and TRBJ2-1; 13 bases match TRBD2. V lost 2 bases to trimming and J lost 2 bases; unmatched junction nucleotides: 12. There are 20 residues in the CDR3. The germline V gene has CDR1 LGHNA and CDR2 YSLEER. As DNA, the CDR3 is TGCGCCAGCAGCCAAAGACGAGGGACTAGCGGGATTACGACCTACAATGAGCAGTTCTTC. Translating gives CASSQRRGTSGITTYNEQFF.

In this sample, this clonotype turned up a few times. This sequence joins TRBV29-1 and TRBJ1-2; D is ambiguous. Trimming left V 0 bases short and J 1 base short, with 9 bases between. Germline CDR1 SQVTM, CDR2 ANQGSEA. The CDR3 is 14 amino acids. CDR3 sequence reads: CSVEDPDGNYGYTF. The CDR3 DNA follows: TGCAGCGTTGAAGATCCGGACGGTAACTATGGCTACACCTTC.

This chain links TRBV11-2 with TRBJ2-4; D gene uncertain. CDR3 length: 14 residues. Trimming removed 1 base from V and 0 bases from J, with 4 bases in between. The germline V gene has CDR1 SGHAT and CDR2 FQNNGV. In DNA form, the CDR3 reads TGTGCCAGCAGCTTAGTTGGAGCCAAAAACATTCAGTACTTC. The encoded protein is CASSLVGAKNIQYF.

This clonotype turned up a few times. The genes are TRBV12-3 or TRBV12-4 and TRBJ2-1, with 9 bases fitting TRBD2. The V and J ends lost 0 bases and 4 bases, in that order; junction bases with no gene match: 4. The CDR3 is 16 residues long. The CDR3 protein is CASSLASGGPYNEQFF. The DNA of the CDR3 is TGTGCCAGCAGTTTAGCCAGCGGGGGGCCGTACAATGAGCAGTTCTTC.

This clonotype was observed a few times. V usage is TRBV20-1 and J usage is TRBJ1-5; D gene uncertain. The CDR3 totals 16 residues. Germline CDR1 and CDR2: DFQATT and SNEGSKA (reference sequence). The V gene lost 2 bases and the J gene lost 2 bases, with 16 bases spanning the gap. CDR3 sequence (DNA): TGCAGTGCTAGACGCCGTGAGGGATTGGGCAATCAGCCCCAGCATTTT. This encodes CSARRREGLGNQPQHF.

This clonotype was counted between two and nine times. The V gene is TRBV9, the J gene TRBJ1-5; 10 bases map to TRBD1. Germline trimming cut 2 bases from V and 6 bases from J; bases unmatched to any gene: 5. The CDR3 is 15 amino acids. Germline V CDR1 and CDR2: SGDLS, YYNGEE. In DNA form, the CDR3 reads TGTGCCAGCAGCGTGACAGGGGGCGAAGGTCAGCCCCAGCATTTT. It yields the protein CASSVTGGEGQPQHF.

The gene calls are TRBV5-1 and TRBJ1-5, with D possibly TRBD1 on 6 matching bases. V was pared by 4 bases and J by 7 bases, with 15 bases between. CDR1 SGHRS and CDR2 YFSETQ come from the germline V gene. The CDR3 has 14 amino acids. CDR3 sequence: CASSEGGFLQPQHF. The CDR3 nucleotides read TGCGCCAGCAGCGAAGGGGGGTTCCTCCAGCCCCAGCATTTT.

The CDR3 loop reads CASSESGTQHF. The CDR3 DNA reads TGTGCCAGCAGTGAATCGGGGACCCAGCATTTT. The chain employs TRBV25-1 and TRBJ1-5; D remains unclear. The CDR3 runs 11 residues. Trimming shortened V by 1 base and J by 11 bases, and 6 bases separated the two germline ends. Germline CDR1 and CDR2: MGHDK and SYGVNS.

The genes are TRBV10-3 and TRBJ2-3; no clear D. The V gene lost 0 bases and the J gene lost 0 bases, with 10 bases spanning the gap. CDR1 is ENHRY and CDR2 is SYGVKD in the germline V gene. CDR3 length equals 16 residues. CDR3 bases: TGTGCCATCAGTGAGTCGTTGGCACCTAGCACAGATACGCAGTATTTT. It is translated as CAISESLAPSTDTQYF.

This clonotype was seen just once. This chain uses TRBV10-3 with TRBJ2-2, with D uncertain. V lost 5 bases and J lost 2, with 9 bases in between. Germline values: CDR1 ENHRY, CDR2 SYGVKD. The CDR3 runs 14 residues. CDR3 sequence reads: CAISTETNTGELFF. The CDR3 DNA reads TGTGCCATCAGTACAGAGACTAACACCGGGGAGCTGTTTTTT.

The V call is TRBV6-5, the J call TRBJ2-3, with 14 positions matching TRBD2. The CDR3 consists of 18 residues. Per germline, CDR1 MNHEY and CDR2 SVGAGI. With V trimmed by 2 bases and J by 5 bases, 9 bases remained unmatched. The CDR3 protein is CASSYDVTSGGALDTQYF. The CDR3 nucleotides are TGTGCCAGCAGTTACGATGTGACTAGCGGGGGGGCCTTAGATACGCAGTATTTT.

V and J are TRBV6-5 and TRBJ1-1; maybe TRBD1 (5 bases). The germline gives CDR1 MNHEY, CDR2 SVGAGI. Trimming cost V 2 bases and J 5 bases, with 12 bases left between them. CDR3 length equals 14 residues. This CDR3 is CASSYRRGETEAFF. The CDR3 DNA reads as TGTGCCAGCAGTTACAGGCGGGGGGAGACTGAAGCTTTCTTT.

This chain uses TRBV5-1 with TRBJ2-7; 8 nucleotides agree with TRBD1. The J segment lost 6 bases and the V segment lost 2 bases, leaving 7 bases of the junction unmatched. Per the germline V gene, CDR1 is SGHRS and CDR2 is YFSETQ. The CDR3 contains 14 residues. CDR3 sequence (DNA): TGCGCCAGCAGCTTCAGGACAGGGAGCGGCGAGCAGTACTTC. As protein: CASSFRTGSGEQYF.

V usage is TRBV27 and J usage is TRBJ2-7; D is possibly TRBD2 (5 bases). The CDR3 is 14 residues long. In germline, CDR1 is MNHEY, CDR2 SMNVEV (reference sequence). Trimming shortened V by 2 bases and J by 0 bases, and 8 bases separated the two germline ends. CDR3 region: CASSLGRVSYEQYF. The CDR3 nucleotides read TGTGCCAGCAGTTTAGGGCGGGTCTCCTACGAGCAGTACTTC.

This chain uses TRBV25-1 with TRBJ2-5; D possibly matches TRBD1 or TRBD2 (5 bases each). Trimming pared 3 bases from V and 1 base from J, leaving 12 bases between. Germline assignment: CDR1 MGHDK and CDR2 SYGVNS. The CDR3 covers 15 residues. This CDR3 reads CASSEGVWVQETQYF. DNA of the CDR3: TGTGCCAGCAGTGAGGGGGTCTGGGTCCAAGAGACCCAGTACTTC.